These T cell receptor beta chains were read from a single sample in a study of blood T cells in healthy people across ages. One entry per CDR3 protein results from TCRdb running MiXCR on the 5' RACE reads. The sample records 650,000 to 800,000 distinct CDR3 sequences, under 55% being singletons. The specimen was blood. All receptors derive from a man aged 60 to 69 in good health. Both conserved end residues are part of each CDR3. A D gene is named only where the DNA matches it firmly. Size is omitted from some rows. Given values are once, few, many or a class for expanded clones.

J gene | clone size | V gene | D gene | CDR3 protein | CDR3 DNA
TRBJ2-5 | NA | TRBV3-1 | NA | CASSQDRGGPPSVTQYF | TGTGCCAGCAGCCAAGATAGGGGGGGGCCCCCCTCTGTGACCCAGTACTTC
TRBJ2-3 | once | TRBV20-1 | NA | CSARGEGYTDTQYF | TGCAGTGCTAGAGGGGAAGGGTACACAGATACGCAGTATTTT
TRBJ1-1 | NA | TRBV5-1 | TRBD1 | CASSLKLGQGINTEAFF | TGCGCCAGCAGCTTGAAACTGGGACAGGGGATAAACACTGAAGCTTTCTTT
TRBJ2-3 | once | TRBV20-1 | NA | CSGRTDPGTQYF | TGCAGTGGTAGGACCGACCCCGGTACGCAGTATTTT
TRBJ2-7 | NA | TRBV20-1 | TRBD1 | CSASGATGVYEQYF | TGCAGTGCTAGTGGCGCTACAGGGGTCTACGAGCAGTACTTC
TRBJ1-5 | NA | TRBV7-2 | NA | CASSPGDNNQPQHF | TGTGCCAGCAGCCCGGGGGACAACAATCAGCCCCAGCATTTT
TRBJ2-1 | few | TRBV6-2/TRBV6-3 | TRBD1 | CASRYGTASYNEQFF | TGTGCCAGCAGATACGGGACAGCCTCCTACAATGAGCAGTTCTTC
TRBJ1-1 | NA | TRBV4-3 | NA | CASSQDSMTEAFF | TGCGCCAGCAGCCAAGACAGTATGACTGAAGCTTTCTTT
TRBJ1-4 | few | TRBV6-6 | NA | CATGTLNEKLFF | TGTGCCACGGGGACATTGAATGAAAAACTGTTTTTT
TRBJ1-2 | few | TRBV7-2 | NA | CASSLDGGKGSNYGYTF | TGTGCCAGCAGCTTAGACGGTGGTAAGGGGTCGAACTATGGCTACACCTTC
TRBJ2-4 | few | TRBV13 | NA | CASSLSRTIAKNIQYF | TGTGCCAGCAGCTTGAGCAGGACGATAGCCAAAAACATTCAGTACTTC
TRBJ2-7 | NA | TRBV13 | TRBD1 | CASSFRQGVYEQYF | TGTGCCAGCAGCTTTAGACAGGGTGTGTACGAGCAGTACTTC
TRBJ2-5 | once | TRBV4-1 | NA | CASSLRDLDEQYF | TGCGCCAGCAGCCTTCGGGACCTAGATGAGCAGTACTTC
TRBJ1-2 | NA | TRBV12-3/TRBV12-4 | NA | CASSTNLYGYTF | TGTGCCAGCAGTACCAATTTATATGGCTACACCTTC
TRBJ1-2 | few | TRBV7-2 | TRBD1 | CASSRGQVYGYTF | TGTGCCAGCAGCCGCGGACAGGTCTATGGCTACACCTTC
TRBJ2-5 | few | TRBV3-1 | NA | CASSPRDPFFTQYF | TGTGCCAGCAGCCCCCGGGACCCCTTTTTTACCCAGTACTTC
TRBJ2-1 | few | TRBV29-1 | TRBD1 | CSVAQGADNEQFF | TGCAGCGTTGCGCAGGGGGCGGATAATGAGCAGTTCTTC